This TCR beta chain was recovered during a study of cytomegalovirus exposure and HLA in healthy donors. Study background: Inside one of the first data releases sat tens of millions of unique TCRs taken from HLA-typed donors.

The CDR3 totals 14 residues. Germline CDR1 is MNHNY and CDR2 is SVGAGI (reference sequence). Trimming took 8 bases from V and 5 from J, leaving 16 bases between them. PCR employed 60 Vbeta and 13 Jbeta primers. TCRdb keeps only in-frame clones here, not all; method: immunoSEQ multiplex PCR. The sample records 150,000 to 180,000 clones, approximately 80% being singletons. This receptor was taken from a man aged 25-45 years in good health and CMV-seropositive. The sample taken for sequencing was PBMCs. This rearrangement joins TRBV6-6 to TRBJ2-1; maybe TRBD2 (6 bases). In DNA, the CDR3 is TGTGCCAGCGGGACCGGGAGCCACCACAATGAGCAGTTCTTC. Translating gives CASGTGSHHNEQFF.